This T cell receptor beta chain was recorded in a study of Ad26.COV2.S vaccination and SARS-CoV-2 variants. Whole-study context: Donor allocation was to the COV1001 Ad26.COV2.S trial arm. The study, taken as a whole, reports: Quantification of TCR breadth and depth may have yielded underestimates of total T cell responses. The breadth of spike-specific CD8+ and CD4+ T cell responses after vaccination was reportedly substantial.

Regarding this clone: The antigen is not known.

Germline loops: CDR1 SGHTA, CDR2 FQGNSA. V was trimmed by 4 bases and J by 0 bases, leaving 10 bases between them. CDR3 size: 15 residues. TCRdb keeps only in-frame clones here, not all; method: immunoSEQ multiplex PCR. The table shows about 350,000 clones, with 80% to 90% occurring only once. Described treatment: roughly 19 received Ad26.COV2.S at low or high dose, single or two shots; about 5 received placebo; per-sample allocation not given. The samples were gathered on day 63 after the first injection of vaccine or placebo. The donor's status was that of an adult aged 18-55 years in Boston. This clonotype was sampled from a person between 18 and 59 years old who received the Ad26.COV2.S COVID-19 vaccine or a placebo. V and J are TRBV7-2 and TRBJ1-5; no firm D call. The material was peripheral blood, obtained in a trial of Ad26.COV2.S vaccine versus placebo. The CDR3 loop is CASSSGGYSNQPQHF. Written as DNA, the CDR3 is TGTGCCAGCAGCTCCGGAGGCTATAGCAATCAGCCCCAGCATTTT.